Presented here are 12 T cell receptor beta chains from one specimen sequenced in a study of blood T cell repertoires in COVID-19. TCRdb's copy holds only in-frame clones and misses some; the assay was immunoSEQ multiplex PCR. This sample has about 190,000 clones; about nine tenths occur once, and the top ten carry about 2%. The sample taken for sequencing was peripheral blood. These receptors were taken from a man between 65 and 80 years old with active or convalescent COVID-19.

The V call is TRBV19, the J call TRBJ1-5; 11 bases fit TRBD1. The V and J ends lost 7 bases and 6 bases, in that order; junction bases with no gene match: 14. The CDR3 consists of 17 residues. Germline assignment: CDR1 LNHDA and CDR2 SQIVND (reference sequence). CDR3 nucleotides: TGTGCCAGTACCCATTCCTGGACAGGGGGCGAGGGTCAGCCCCAGCATTTT. Translating it yields CASTHSWTGGEGQPQHF.

V usage is TRBV18 and J usage is TRBJ1-5; D possibly corresponds to TRBD1 (5 bases). The CDR3 totals 14 residues. Germline CDR1 and CDR2: KGHSH and LQKENI. V shed 3 bases and J shed 2 bases, with 8 bases lying between them. In nucleotides, the CDR3 is TGTGCCAGCTCACCCGCCAGGGGCAATCAGCCCCAGCATTTT. Protein sequence: CASSPARGNQPQHF.

Here the CDR3 reads CASSFTRSVTQYF. CDR3 sequence (DNA): TGTGCCAGCAGTTTTACAAGAAGCGTTACGCAGTATTTT. The chain joins TRBV27 to TRBJ2-3; D is undetermined. Germline V gives CDR1 MNHEY, CDR2 SMNVEV (reference sequence). V was shortened by 3 bases and J by 8 bases, with 12 bases between the two germline ends. The CDR3 is 13 residues long.

J is TRBJ2-7 and V is TRBV18; possible D gene TRBD2, 6 bases. The CDR3 is 13 amino acids. Germline V gives CDR1 KGHSH, CDR2 LQKENI. Trimming left V 3 bases short and J 3 bases short, with 9 bases between. The CDR3 is CASSPGTGYEQYF. The CDR3, as DNA: TGTGCCAGCTCACCGGGGACTGGCTACGAGCAGTACTTC.

J is TRBJ2-2 and V is TRBV28, with 7 bases aligning to TRBD1. CDR1 and CDR2 from the germline V gene are MDHEN and SYDVKM. The CDR3 covers 14 residues. V lost 7 bases, J lost 6 bases, and 8 bases stayed unmatched. The CDR3 nucleotides are TGTGCCAGCATTCCCACAGGGGTACCCGGGGAGCTGTTTTTT. The encoded protein is CASIPTGVPGELFF.

This clone was observed once. The chain links TRBV30 to TRBJ1-1; the D gene is possibly TRBD1 (5 bases). The CDR3 runs to 13 residues. The V end lost 2 bases, the J end lost 5 bases, and 12 bases lay between the germline ends. Germline assignment: CDR1 GTSNPN and CDR2 SVGIG (reference sequence). For the CDR3, the DNA is TGTGCCTGGAGTTTTCGGGGGGGGACTGAAGCTTTCTTT. Amino acid sequence: CAWSFRGGTEAFF.

This clone was observed a few times. The chain links TRBV11-2 to TRBJ2-1; D might be TRBD2 (6 bases). Germline loops: CDR1 SGHAT, CDR2 FQNNGV. The V gene lost 3 bases and the J gene lost 3 bases, with 18 bases spanning the gap. The CDR3 consists of 17 residues. The DNA of the CDR3 is TGTGCCAGCAGCTTCCCTCCGGTTCGCGGGATCTACAATGAGCAGTTCTTC. Translation: CASSFPPVRGIYNEQFF.

This chain links TRBV5-5 with TRBJ2-5; D is unclear. Germline values: CDR1 SGHKS, CDR2 YYEKEE (reference sequence). The CDR3 sequence is 13 residues long. Trimming left V 0 bases short and J 5 bases short, with 8 bases between. CDR3 DNA: TGTGCCAGCAGCTTGGTGGGCTGGGAGACCCAGTACTTC. Its protein product is CASSLVGWETQYF.

CDR3 coding DNA: TGTGCCAGCAGCGTAGATCCTTCAGAAACAGATACGCAGTATTTT. Protein sequence: CASSVDPSETDTQYF. The chain carries TRBV9 and TRBJ2-3; D not resolved. The ends were cut back, 0 bases at V and 3 bases at J, with 11 bases in the middle. Germline lookup yields CDR1 SGDLS and CDR2 YYNGEE. The CDR3 length is 15 residues.

This sequence joins TRBV10-3 and TRBJ1-2, with D tentatively TRBD1 (6 bases). The CDR3 consists of 13 residues. Germline-derived CDR1 and CDR2 are ENHRY and SYGVKD. The V gene lost 4 bases and the J gene lost 8 bases, with 14 bases spanning the gap. CDR3 region: CAISANRAQGYTF. The CDR3 DNA follows: TGTGCCATCAGTGCCAACAGGGCTCAGGGCTACACCTTC.

This rearrangement joins TRBV27 to TRBJ2-7; 8 nucleotides match TRBD2. V lost 7 bases to trimming and J lost 5 bases; unmatched junction nucleotides: 10. Germline V gene data show CDR1 as MNHEY and CDR2 as SMNVEV (reference sequence). The CDR3 covers 14 residues. CDR3 in amino acids: CASKFGGGKHEQYF. DNA of the CDR3: TGTGCCAGCAAATTCGGGGGGGGGAAACACGAGCAGTACTTC.

The chain employs TRBV7-2 and TRBJ1-5; D gene uncertain. V was clipped by 5 bases and J by 0 bases, with 11 bases between them. CDR1 is SGHTA, CDR2 FQGNSA, per germline. The CDR3 covers 15 residues. The CDR3 DNA reads TGTGCCAGCAGCCATACCAGGTTTAGCAATCAGCCCCAGCATTTT. Amino acids: CASSHTRFSNQPQHF.